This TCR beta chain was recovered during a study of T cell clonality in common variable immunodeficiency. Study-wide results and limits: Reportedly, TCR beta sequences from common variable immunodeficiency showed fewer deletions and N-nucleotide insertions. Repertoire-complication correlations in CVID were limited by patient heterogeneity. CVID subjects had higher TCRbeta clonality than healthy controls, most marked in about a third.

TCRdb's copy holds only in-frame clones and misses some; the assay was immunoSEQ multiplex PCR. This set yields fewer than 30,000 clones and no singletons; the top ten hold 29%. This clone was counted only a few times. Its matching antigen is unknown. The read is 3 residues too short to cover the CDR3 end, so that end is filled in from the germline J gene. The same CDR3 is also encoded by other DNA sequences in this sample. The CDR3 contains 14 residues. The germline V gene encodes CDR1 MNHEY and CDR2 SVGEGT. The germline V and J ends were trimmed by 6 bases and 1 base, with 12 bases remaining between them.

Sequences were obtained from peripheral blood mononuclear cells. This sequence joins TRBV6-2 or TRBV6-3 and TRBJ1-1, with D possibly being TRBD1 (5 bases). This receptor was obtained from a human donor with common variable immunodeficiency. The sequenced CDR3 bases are TGTGCCAGCAGCCTGCGACAGAGGAACACTGAA. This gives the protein CASSLRQRNTE. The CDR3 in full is CASSLRQRNTEAFF.